The rows below give T cell receptor beta chains drawn from one sample of a study of cytotoxic CD8 clonotypes in ibrutinib-treated CLL. Assay: immunoSEQ multiplex PCR; the TCRdb copy retains only in-frame clones and omits some. The sample includes about 84,000 clones, about 82% seen only once; the top ten take 5% to 6%. The sample consisted of PBMCs, taken before ibrutinib treatment. Every receptor here comes from a human donor with chronic lymphocytic leukemia. Both conserved end residues are part of each CDR3. A D gene is named only where the DNA matches it firmly. For some rows the clone size is stated as once, few or many, or as a class when expanded; others skip it.

v_gene,d_gene,j_gene,abundance,CDR3nt,CDR3aa
TRBV10-2,TRBD2,TRBJ2-7,.,TGCGCCAGCAGTGGACTAGCGGGAGCATACGAGCAGTACTTC,CASSGLAGAYEQYF
TRBV7-3,TRBD2,TRBJ2-7,.,TGTGCCAGCAGCTCAACCGGGACTAGCGGCTACGAGCAGTACTTC,CASSSTGTSGYEQYF
TRBV28,.,TRBJ1-3,.,TGTGCCAGCAGTCTACAACCCAGGGGATATGGAAACACCATATATTTT,CASSLQPRGYGNTIYF
TRBV18,TRBD1,TRBJ2-7,many,TGTGCCAGCTCACCCTTGTGGGACAGGACATCCTACGAGCAGTACTTC,CASSPLWDRTSYEQYF
TRBV6-5,TRBD1,TRBJ1-3,.,TGTGCCAGCAGGCGACAGGGTCAGTCTGGAAACACCATATATTTT,CASRRQGQSGNTIYF
TRBV2,.,TRBJ1-5,.,TGTGCCAGCAGTGAAGAGTATTTCGGGGACAACCTCAATCAGCCCCAGCATTTT,CASSEEYFGDNLNQPQHF
TRBV10-3,TRBD2,TRBJ2-7,.,TGTGCCATCAAAGCTAGCGGGAGTAACGAGCAGTACTTC,CAIKASGSNEQYF
TRBV6-1,.,TRBJ2-6,.,TGTGCCAGCAGAGTGAACTCTGGGGCCAACGTCCTGACTTTC,CASRVNSGANVLTF
TRBV7-8,TRBD1,TRBJ2-2,.,TGTGCCAGCAGCTTAATCGGACAGGGGAGCACCGGGGAGCTGTTTTTT,CASSLIGQGSTGELFF
TRBV5-1,.,TRBJ2-5,.,TGCGCCAGCAGCGCCGGGACACCTCCTGAGACCCAGTACTTC,CASSAGTPPETQYF
TRBV4-3,.,TRBJ2-7,.,TGCGCCAGCAGCGTAAGCGACGCCCGTGTCGAGCAGTACTTC,CASSVSDARVEQYF
TRBV6-5,TRBD1,TRBJ1-2,.,TGTGCCAGCAGTCGGGACAGGACATATGGCTACACCTTC,CASSRDRTYGYTF
TRBV9,TRBD1,TRBJ2-3,.,TGTGCCAGCAGCGTGGGACAGGGGGACACAGATACGCAGTATTTT,CASSVGQGDTDTQYF
TRBV9,.,TRBJ2-1,.,TGTGCCAGCAGCGTAGCGGCCAGGGGTACCTACAATGAGCAGTTCTTC,CASSVAARGTYNEQFF
TRBV5-1,.,TRBJ2-5,.,TGCGCCAGCAGACTAACAGGGGAGACCCAGTACTTC,CASRLTGETQYF
TRBV29-1,.,TRBJ2-7,.,TGCAGCGTTGATGACAGTTCCTACGAGCAGTACTTC,CSVDDSSYEQYF
TRBV5-5,.,TRBJ2-1,.,TGTGCCAGCAGTCCACTGGCTATTCAGTTCTTC,CASSPLAIQFF
TRBV5-1,.,TRBJ2-7,.,TGCGCCAGCAGCTCTTCCTACGAGCAGTACTTC,CASSSSYEQYF
TRBV7-2,TRBD1,TRBJ1-1,.,TGTGCCAGCAGCTTAGCGTGGTGGGGACAGGGGAAAATGATGAACACTGAAGCTTTCTTT,CASSLAWWGQGKMMNTEAFF
TRBV12-5,.,TRBJ2-4,.,TGTGCTAGTGGGCCCCCTTGGGGTGACCTAGCCAAAAACATTCAGTACTTC,CASGPPWGDLAKNIQYF
TRBV6-1,.,TRBJ2-7,.,TGTGCCAGCAGTGAACATAACTTCTACGAGCAGTACTTC,CASSEHNFYEQYF
TRBV18,.,TRBJ2-1,.,TGTGCCAGCTCACCGGACGGGAGTAACGGTGAGCAGTTCTTC,CASSPDGSNGEQFF
TRBV7-9,TRBD1,TRBJ1-3,.,TGTGCCAGCAGCCAGCGGGACAGTAAAACCTCGATTGGAAACACCATATATTTT,CASSQRDSKTSIGNTIYF
TRBV25-1,.,TRBJ2-3,.,TGTGCCAGCAGTGCCTCTAGCTATACGCAGTATTTT,CASSASSYTQYF
TRBV19,TRBD1,TRBJ2-5,.,TGTGCCAGTAGTAAAAGGACAGGGGCACAGGGGGAGACCCAGTACTTC,CASSKRTGAQGETQYF
TRBV19,.,TRBJ1-2,.,TGTGCCAGCCGGGGGCCAGCTAACTATGGCTACACCTTC,CASRGPANYGYTF
TRBV7-2,TRBD2,TRBJ2-1,.,TGTGCCAGCAGCTTAGACGGCGCGGGAGGGTTCTATGAGCAGTTCTTC,CASSLDGAGGFYEQFF
TRBV7-8,.,TRBJ2-4,.,TGTGCCAGCAGCCCCGGTGGCGGGTTGGACAAAAACATTCAGTACTTC,CASSPGGGLDKNIQYF
TRBV19,.,TRBJ2-5,few,TGTGCCAGTAGTATAGATCTATTCACAGGTGGTTGGGAGACCCAGTACTTC,CASSIDLFTGGWETQYF
TRBV14,.,TRBJ1-1,.,TGTGCCAGCAGCCAAGCGGGGATGAACACTGAAGCTTTCTTT,CASSQAGMNTEAFF
TRBV28,.,TRBJ1-5,.,TGTGCCAGCAGTCTGATGGACCAGCCCCAGCATTTT,CASSLMDQPQHF
TRBV28,TRBD1,TRBJ1-3,.,TGTGCCAGCGGAGACTCCAGGGGGTACTCTGGAAACACCATATATTTT,CASGDSRGYSGNTIYF
TRBV9,.,TRBJ2-7,.,TGTGCCAGCAGCGTAGGTGGATACTACGAGCAGTACTTC,CASSVGGYYEQYF
TRBV6-5,TRBD2,TRBJ2-1,.,TGTGCCAGCAACCTAGCGGGAGGGTCCTACAATGAGCAGTTCTTC,CASNLAGGSYNEQFF
TRBV5-6,TRBD1,TRBJ2-3,.,TGTGCCAGCAGCGTTCCGGGACAGGGCGCAGATACGCAGTATTTT,CASSVPGQGADTQYF
TRBV6-1,TRBD1,TRBJ1-4,.,TGTGCCAGCAGTGAGGGACAGGGGGTTGAAAAACTGTTTTTT,CASSEGQGVEKLFF
TRBV5-1,TRBD2,TRBJ2-1,.,TGCGCCAGCAGCTCAATAGCGGGAGGGGTTAACAATGAGCAGTTCTTC,CASSSIAGGVNNEQFF
TRBV6-1,.,TRBJ2-2,.,TGTGCCAGCAGTGACCACACCAGGGGCAGCGGGGAGCTGTTTTTT,CASSDHTRGSGELFF
TRBV18,TRBD2,TRBJ2-1,.,TGTGCCAGCTCACCTCTTAGCGGGAGGCCCGACAATGAGCAGTTCTTC,CASSPLSGRPDNEQFF
TRBV5-1,.,TRBJ1-2,few,TGCGCCAGCAGCTTGCAGGGGAACTATGGCTACACCTTC,CASSLQGNYGYTF
TRBV2,.,TRBJ2-7,.,TGTGCCAGCAGTTTAGGAGATGCCTACGAGCAGTACTTC,CASSLGDAYEQYF
TRBV7-9,TRBD2,TRBJ2-7,.,TGTGCCAGCAGCCTTAGCGGGAGGGCCTTCGAGCAGTACTTC,CASSLSGRAFEQYF
TRBV15,.,TRBJ1-1,.,TGTGCCACCAGCAGAGAGGGTTTTTTGAACACTGAAGCTTTCTTT,CATSREGFLNTEAFF
TRBV10-2,TRBD2,TRBJ2-1,few,TGCGCCAGGGCTAGCGGCCCCTCCTACAATGAGCAGTTCTTC,CARASGPSYNEQFF
TRBV30,.,TRBJ1-5,.,TGTGCCTGGAGTGTACGGGCTGGGAATCAGCCCCAGCATTTT,CAWSVRAGNQPQHF
TRBV7-3,TRBD2,TRBJ2-5,.,TGTGCCAGCAGCTTATTCTCTAGCGGGAGTGGAGAGACCCAGTACTTC,CASSLFSSGSGETQYF
TRBV4-1,.,TRBJ1-1,.,TGCGCCAGCAGCCAAGTAGGACTGGGGGCAGGGCCCGCTGAAGCTTTCTTT,CASSQVGLGAGPAEAFF
TRBV18,.,TRBJ1-1,.,TGTGCCAGCTCACGGGAGGGTGTCGTTGAAGCTTTCTTT,CASSREGVVEAFF
TRBV5-4,TRBD2,TRBJ2-3,.,TGTGCCAGCAGCTCGGGCACTAGCGGGGTAGATACGCAGTATTTT,CASSSGTSGVDTQYF
TRBV27,TRBD1,TRBJ2-7,.,TGTGCCAGCAGTTTTAGGGACAGCACGTACGAGCAGTACTTC,CASSFRDSTYEQYF
TRBV6-1,.,TRBJ1-1,few,TGTGCCAGCAGTGAAACAGAAAACACTGAAGCTTTCTTT,CASSETENTEAFF
TRBV7-9,.,TRBJ1-2,few,TGTGCCAGCAGCCCTAAAACAGCGGACTATGGCTACACCTTC,CASSPKTADYGYTF
TRBV28,TRBD1,TRBJ1-5,.,TGTGCCAGCGGACAGGGTGTAAGGGGCCTTGAGGGTCCCCAGCATTTT,CASGQGVRGLEGPQHF
TRBV30,.,TRBJ1-1,.,TGTGCCTGGAGTGGATACCGGACAGTTCTGAACACTGAAGCTTTCTTT,CAWSGYRTVLNTEAFF